This T cell receptor (beta chain) originates from a study of blood T cell repertoires in COVID-19. The overall study: Samples taken during acute and convalescent COVID-19 were collected in the United States, Italy and Spain. T cells, B-cell-depleted T cells, or PBMCs provided the cDNA or gDNA that served as material.

The protocol was immunoSEQ multiplex PCR, while the TCRdb copy is restricted to in-frame clones and leaves out a portion. Here the sample spans approximately 250,000 clones, over 80% being singletons. V was cut by 2 bases and J by 1 base, with 9 bases left in between. CDR1 SGHRS and CDR2 YFSETQ come from the germline V gene. The CDR3 is made up of 14 amino acids. The genes are TRBV5-1 and TRBJ1-1; D unclear. Sample: peripheral blood. This clonotype was obtained from a woman aged 55-70 years with active or convalescent COVID-19. The CDR3 DNA sequence: TGCGCCAGCAGCTTAAATCGAGAGAACACTGAAGCTTTCTTT. Protein product: CASSLNRENTEAFF.